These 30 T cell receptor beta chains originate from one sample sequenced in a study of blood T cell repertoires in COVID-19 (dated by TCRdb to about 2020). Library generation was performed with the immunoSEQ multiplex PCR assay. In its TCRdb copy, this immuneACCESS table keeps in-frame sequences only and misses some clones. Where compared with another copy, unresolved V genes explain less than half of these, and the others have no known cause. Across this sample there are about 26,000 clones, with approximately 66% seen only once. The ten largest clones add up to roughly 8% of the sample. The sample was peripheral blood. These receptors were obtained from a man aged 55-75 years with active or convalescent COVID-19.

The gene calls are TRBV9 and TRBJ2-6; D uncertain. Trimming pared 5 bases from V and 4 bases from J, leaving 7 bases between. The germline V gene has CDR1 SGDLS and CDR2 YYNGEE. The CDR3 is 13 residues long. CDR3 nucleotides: TGTGCCAGCAGTACACAGGGGGCCAACGTCCTGACTTTC. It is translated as CASSTQGANVLTF.

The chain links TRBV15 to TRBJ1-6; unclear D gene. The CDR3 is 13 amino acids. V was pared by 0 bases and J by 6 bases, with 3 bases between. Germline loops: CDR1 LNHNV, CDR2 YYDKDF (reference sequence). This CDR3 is CATSRDGNSPLHF. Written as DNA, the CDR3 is TGTGCCACCAGCAGAGACGGTAATTCACCCCTCCACTTT.

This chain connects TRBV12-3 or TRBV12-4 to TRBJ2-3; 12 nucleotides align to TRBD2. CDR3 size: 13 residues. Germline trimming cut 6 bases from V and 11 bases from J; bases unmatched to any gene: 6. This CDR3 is CASRTSGGSEQYF. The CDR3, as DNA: TGTGCCAGCAGGACTAGCGGGGGTTCGGAGCAGTATTTT.

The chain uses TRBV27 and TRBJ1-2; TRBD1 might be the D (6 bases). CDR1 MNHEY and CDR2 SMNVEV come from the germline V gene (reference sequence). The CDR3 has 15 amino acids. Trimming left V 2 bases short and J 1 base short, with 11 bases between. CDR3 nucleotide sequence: TGTGCCAGCAGTTTAACAGCAGGGGATAACTATGGCTACACCTTC. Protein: CASSLTAGDNYGYTF.

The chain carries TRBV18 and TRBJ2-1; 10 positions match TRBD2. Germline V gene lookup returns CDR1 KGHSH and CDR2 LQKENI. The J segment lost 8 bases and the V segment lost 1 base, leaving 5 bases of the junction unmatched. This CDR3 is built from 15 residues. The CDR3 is CASSPQAGGGDEQFF. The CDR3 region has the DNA TGTGCCAGCTCACCACAAGCGGGAGGGGGAGATGAGCAGTTCTTC.

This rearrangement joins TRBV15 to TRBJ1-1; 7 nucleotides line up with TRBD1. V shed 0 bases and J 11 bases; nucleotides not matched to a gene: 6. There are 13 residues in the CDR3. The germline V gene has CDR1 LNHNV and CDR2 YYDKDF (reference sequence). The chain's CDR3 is CATSRETGQTAFF. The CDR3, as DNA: TGTGCCACCAGCAGAGAAACGGGACAGACGGCTTTCTTT.

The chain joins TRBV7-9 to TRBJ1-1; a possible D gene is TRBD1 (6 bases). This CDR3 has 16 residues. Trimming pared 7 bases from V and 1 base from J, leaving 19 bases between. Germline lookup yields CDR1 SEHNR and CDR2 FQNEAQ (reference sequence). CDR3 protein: CASTLREDSTNTEAFF. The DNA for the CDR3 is TGTGCCAGCACCCTGAGAGAGGACAGTACGAACACTGAAGCTTTCTTT.

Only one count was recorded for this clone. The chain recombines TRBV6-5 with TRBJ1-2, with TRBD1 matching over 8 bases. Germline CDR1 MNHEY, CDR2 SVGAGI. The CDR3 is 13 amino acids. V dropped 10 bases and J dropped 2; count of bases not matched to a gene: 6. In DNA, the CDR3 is TGTGCCACCCGGGACAGGTCGAACTATGGCTACACCTTC. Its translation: CATRDRSNYGYTF.

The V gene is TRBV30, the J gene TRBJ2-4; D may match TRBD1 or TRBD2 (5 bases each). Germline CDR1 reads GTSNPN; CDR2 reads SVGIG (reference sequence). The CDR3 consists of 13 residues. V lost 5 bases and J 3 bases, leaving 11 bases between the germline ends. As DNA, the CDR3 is TGTGCCTGGGGGGCCGAGGGCAAAAACATTCAGTACTTC. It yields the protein CAWGAEGKNIQYF.

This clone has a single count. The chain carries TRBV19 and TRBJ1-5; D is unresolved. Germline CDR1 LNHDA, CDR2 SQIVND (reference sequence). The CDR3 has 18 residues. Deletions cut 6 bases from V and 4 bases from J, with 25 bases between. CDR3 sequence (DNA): TGTGCCAGTAGCAAAGTCCGGGTCCTTCCCATCGGAAATCAGCCCCAGCATTTT. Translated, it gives CASSKVRVLPIGNQPQHF. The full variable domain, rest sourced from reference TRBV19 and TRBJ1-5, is DGGITQSPKYLFRKEGQNVTLSCEQNLNHDAMYWYRQDPGQGLRLIYYSQIVNDFQKGDIAEGYSVSREKKESFPLTVTSAQKNPTAFYLCASSKVRVLPIGNQPQHFGDGTRLSIL.

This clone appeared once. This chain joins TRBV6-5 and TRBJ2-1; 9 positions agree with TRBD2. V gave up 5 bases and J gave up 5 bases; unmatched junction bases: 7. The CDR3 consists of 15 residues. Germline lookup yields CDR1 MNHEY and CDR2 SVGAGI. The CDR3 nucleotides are TGTGCCAGCAGTATCGCGGGGGGGGAAAACAATGAGCAGTTCTTC. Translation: CASSIAGGENNEQFF.

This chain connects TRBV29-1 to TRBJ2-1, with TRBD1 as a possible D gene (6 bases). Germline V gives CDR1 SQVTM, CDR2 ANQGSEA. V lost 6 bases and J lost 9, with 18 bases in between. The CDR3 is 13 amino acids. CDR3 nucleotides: TGCAGCGTGGGGTTGGCAGGGGCGACTGAGCAGTTCTTC. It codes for CSVGLAGATEQFF.

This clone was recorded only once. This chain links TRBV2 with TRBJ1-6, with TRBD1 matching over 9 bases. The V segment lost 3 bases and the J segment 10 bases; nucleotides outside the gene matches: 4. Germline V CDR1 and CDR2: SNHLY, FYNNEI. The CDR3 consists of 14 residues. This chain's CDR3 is CASSETGGRSPLHF. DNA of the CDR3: TGTGCCAGCAGTGAGACAGGGGGACGGTCACCCCTCCACTTT.

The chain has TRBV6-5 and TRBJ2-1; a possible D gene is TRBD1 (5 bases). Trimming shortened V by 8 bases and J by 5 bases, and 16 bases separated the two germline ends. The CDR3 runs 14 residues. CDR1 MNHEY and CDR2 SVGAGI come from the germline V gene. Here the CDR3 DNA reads TGTGCCAGCCTGTCAGGGCCGACCCACAATGAGCAGTTCTTC. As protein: CASLSGPTHNEQFF.

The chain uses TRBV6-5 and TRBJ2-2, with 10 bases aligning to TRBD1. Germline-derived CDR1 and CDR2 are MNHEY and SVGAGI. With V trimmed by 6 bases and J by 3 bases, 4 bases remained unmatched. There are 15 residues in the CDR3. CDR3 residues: CASSLGQGYTGELFF. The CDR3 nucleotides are TGTGCCAGCAGCCTGGGACAGGGGTACACCGGGGAGCTGTTTTTT.

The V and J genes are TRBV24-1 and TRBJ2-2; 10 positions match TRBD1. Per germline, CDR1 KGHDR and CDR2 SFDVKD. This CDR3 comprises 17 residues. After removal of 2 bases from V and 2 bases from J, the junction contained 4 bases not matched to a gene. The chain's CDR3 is CATSDSRTGGNTGELFF. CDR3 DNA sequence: TGTGCCACCAGTGATTCGAGGACAGGGGGTAACACCGGGGAGCTGTTTTTT.

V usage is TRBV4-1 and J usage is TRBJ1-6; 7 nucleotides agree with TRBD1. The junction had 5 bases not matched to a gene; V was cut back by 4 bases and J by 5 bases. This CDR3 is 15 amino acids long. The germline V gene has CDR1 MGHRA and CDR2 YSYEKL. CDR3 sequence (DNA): TGCGCCAGCAGCCTCCGGGACAGAGATAATTCACCCCTCCACTTT. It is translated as CASSLRDRDNSPLHF.

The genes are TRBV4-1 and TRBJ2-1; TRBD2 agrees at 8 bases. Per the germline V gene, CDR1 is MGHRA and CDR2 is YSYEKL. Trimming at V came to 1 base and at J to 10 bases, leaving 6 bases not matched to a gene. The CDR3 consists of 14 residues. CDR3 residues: CASSQATLAGEQFF. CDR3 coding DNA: TGCGCCAGCAGCCAAGCCACCTTAGCGGGGGAGCAGTTCTTC.

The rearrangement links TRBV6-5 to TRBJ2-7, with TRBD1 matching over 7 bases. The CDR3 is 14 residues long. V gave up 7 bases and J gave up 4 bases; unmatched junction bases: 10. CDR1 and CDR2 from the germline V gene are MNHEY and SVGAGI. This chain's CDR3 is CASTSPGGSYEQYF. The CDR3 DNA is TGTGCCAGCACTTCCCCAGGGGGTAGTTACGAGCAGTACTTC.

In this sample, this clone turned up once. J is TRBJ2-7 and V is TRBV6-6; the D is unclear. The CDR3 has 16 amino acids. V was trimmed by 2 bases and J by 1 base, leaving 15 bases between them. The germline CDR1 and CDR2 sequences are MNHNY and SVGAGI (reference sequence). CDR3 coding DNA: TGTGCCAGCAGTTACGGTATCGGTAGCCCTTCCTACGAGCAGTACTTC. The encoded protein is CASSYGIGSPSYEQYF.

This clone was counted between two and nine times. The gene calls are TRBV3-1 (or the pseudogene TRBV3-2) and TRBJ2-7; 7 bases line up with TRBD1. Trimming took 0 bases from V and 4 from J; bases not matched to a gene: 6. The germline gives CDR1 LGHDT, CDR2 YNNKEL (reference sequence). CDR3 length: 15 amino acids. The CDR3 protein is CASSQEGRGNYEQYF. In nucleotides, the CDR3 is TGTGCCAGCAGCCAAGAGGGCAGGGGGAATTACGAGCAGTACTTC.

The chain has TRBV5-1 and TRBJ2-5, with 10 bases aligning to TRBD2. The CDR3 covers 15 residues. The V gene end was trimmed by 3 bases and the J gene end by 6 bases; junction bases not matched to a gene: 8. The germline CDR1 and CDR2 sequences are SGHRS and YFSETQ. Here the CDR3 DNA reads TGCGCCAGCAGCTGGAGCGGGGGGGACCCCAAGACCCAGTACTTC. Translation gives CASSWSGGDPKTQYF.

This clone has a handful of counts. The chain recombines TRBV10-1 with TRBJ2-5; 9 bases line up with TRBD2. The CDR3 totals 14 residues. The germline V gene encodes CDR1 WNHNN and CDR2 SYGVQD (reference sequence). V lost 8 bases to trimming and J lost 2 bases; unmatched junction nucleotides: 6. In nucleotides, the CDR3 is TGCGCCAGCGCGGCGGGAGGGGGTCAAGAGACCCAGTACTTC. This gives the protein CASAAGGGQETQYF.

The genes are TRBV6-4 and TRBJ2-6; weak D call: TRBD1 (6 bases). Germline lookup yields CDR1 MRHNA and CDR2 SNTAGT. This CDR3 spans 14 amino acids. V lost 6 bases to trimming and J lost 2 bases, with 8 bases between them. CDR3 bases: TGTGCCAGCAGCCCAGGGGCTGGGGCCAACGTCCTGACTTTC. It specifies CASSPGAGANVLTF.

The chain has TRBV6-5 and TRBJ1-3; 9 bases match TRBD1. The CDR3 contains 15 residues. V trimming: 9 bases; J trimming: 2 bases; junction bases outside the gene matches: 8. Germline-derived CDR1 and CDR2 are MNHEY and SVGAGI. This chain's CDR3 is CASRGQGITGNTIYF. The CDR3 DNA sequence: TGTGCCAGTCGAGGACAGGGGATTACTGGAAACACCATATATTTT.

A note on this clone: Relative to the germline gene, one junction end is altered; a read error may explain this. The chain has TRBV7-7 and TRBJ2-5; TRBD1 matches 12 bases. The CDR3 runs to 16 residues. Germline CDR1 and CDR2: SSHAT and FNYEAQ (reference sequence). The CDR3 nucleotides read TGTGCTAGCAGCTTATACGGGACAGGGGGCCCGGAGACCCAGTACTTC. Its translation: CASSLYGTGGPETQYF.

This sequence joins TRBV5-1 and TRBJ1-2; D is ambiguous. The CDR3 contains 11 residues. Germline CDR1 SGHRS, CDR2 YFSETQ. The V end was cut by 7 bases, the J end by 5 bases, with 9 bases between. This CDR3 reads CASRGLYGYTF. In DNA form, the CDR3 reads TGCGCCAGCCGGGGTTTATATGGCTACACCTTC.

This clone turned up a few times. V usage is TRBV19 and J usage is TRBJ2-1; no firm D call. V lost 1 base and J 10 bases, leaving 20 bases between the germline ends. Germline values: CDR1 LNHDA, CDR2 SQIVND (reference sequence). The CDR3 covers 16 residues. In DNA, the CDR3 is TGTGCCAGTAGTATAGTCCGCATGCTCTACCTTCCCGAGCAGTTCTTC. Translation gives CASSIVRMLYLPEQFF. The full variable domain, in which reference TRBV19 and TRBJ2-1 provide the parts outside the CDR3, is DGGITQSPKYLFRKEGQNVTLSCEQNLNHDAMYWYRQDPGQGLRLIYYSQIVNDFQKGDIAEGYSVSREKKESFPLTVTSAQKNPTAFYLCASSIVRMLYLPEQFFGPGTRLTVL.

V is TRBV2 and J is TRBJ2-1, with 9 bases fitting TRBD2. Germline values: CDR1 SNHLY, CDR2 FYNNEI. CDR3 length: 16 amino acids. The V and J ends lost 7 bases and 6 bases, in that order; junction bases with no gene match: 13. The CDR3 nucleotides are TGTGCCAGCAACCCATTAGCGGGAGCGGGGGGCAATGAGCAGTTCTTC. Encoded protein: CASNPLAGAGGNEQFF.

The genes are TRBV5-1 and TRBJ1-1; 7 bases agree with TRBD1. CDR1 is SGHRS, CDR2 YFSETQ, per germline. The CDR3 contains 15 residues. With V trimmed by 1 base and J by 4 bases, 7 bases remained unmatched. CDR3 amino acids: CASSLQGDGVTEAFF. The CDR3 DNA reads TGCGCCAGCAGCTTGCAGGGGGACGGGGTCACTGAAGCTTTCTTT.